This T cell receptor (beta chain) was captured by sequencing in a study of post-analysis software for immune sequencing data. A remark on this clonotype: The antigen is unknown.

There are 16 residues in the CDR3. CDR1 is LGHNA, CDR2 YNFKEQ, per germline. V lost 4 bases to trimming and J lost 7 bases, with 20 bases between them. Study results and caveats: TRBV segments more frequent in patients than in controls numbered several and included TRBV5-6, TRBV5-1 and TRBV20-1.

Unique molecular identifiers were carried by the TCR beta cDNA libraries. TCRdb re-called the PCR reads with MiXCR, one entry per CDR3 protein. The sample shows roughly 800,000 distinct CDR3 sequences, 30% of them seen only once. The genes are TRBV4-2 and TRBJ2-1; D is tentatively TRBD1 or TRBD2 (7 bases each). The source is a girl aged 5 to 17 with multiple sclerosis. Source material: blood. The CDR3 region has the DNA TGTGCCAGCAGCCTCCAGGGAGGGGGCTCGAGGAATGAGCAGTTCTTC. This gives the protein CASSLQGGGSRNEQFF.